The 21 T cell receptor beta chains reported below all come from one sample, sequenced in a study of Ad26.COV2.S vaccination and SARS-CoV-2 variants. Treatment specified: approximately 18 received Ad26.COV2.S at low or high dose, single or two shots; 5 received placebo; per-sample allocation not given. After the first vaccine or placebo injection, samples were drawn on day 63. Using immunoSEQ multiplex PCR, the repertoire was profiled, and TCRdb retains in-frame clones only, with some absent. The sample has 450,000 to 550,000 clones; 80% to 90% are singletons. The sequences come from peripheral blood, collected in a trial of Ad26.COV2.S vaccine versus placebo. These receptors were collected from a person between 18 and 65 years old who received the Ad26.COV2.S COVID-19 vaccine or a placebo.

The chain is built from TRBV6-2 or TRBV6-3 and TRBJ2-4, with a weak D call TRBD1 (6 bases). V was clipped by 0 bases and J by 8 bases, with 29 bases between them. The CDR3 sequence is 20 residues long. CDR1 and CDR2 (germline): MNHEY, SVGEGT. CDR3 DNA: TGTGCCAGCAGTTACTCCTCCTTGAGGACAGCGTCGACCATACGGGACATTCAGTACTTC. Translation: CASSYSSLRTASTIRDIQYF.

The chain joins TRBV6-6 to TRBJ1-1; possible D gene TRBD1, 5 bases. Germline CDR1 and CDR2: MNHNY and SVGAGI (reference sequence). Trimming cost V 7 bases and J 6 bases, with 15 bases left between them. This CDR3 has 13 amino acids. The CDR3 region is CASNLRAGAEAFF. The CDR3 DNA reads as TGTGCCAGCAACCTCAGGGCCGGGGCTGAAGCTTTCTTT.

The chain employs TRBV6-5 and TRBJ2-7; D may be TRBD1 (6 bases). The germline gives CDR1 MNHEY, CDR2 SVGAGI. The CDR3 consists of 14 residues. The ends were cut back, 6 bases at V and 3 bases at J, with 15 bases in the middle. The CDR3 region has the DNA TGTGCCAGCAGATCTCCGGGACACGGCTACGAGCAGTACTTC. Protein: CASRSPGHGYEQYF.

The genes are TRBV4-2 and TRBJ1-1, with D unresolved. With 4 bases removed from V and 4 bases from J, the gap between germline ends came to 16 bases. The CDR3 consists of 15 residues. Looked up from germline, CDR1 is LGHNA and CDR2 is YNFKEQ. CDR3 loop: CASSPRTLELTEAFF. In DNA, the CDR3 is TGTGCCAGCAGCCCCAGGACTCTCGAGCTCACTGAAGCTTTCTTT.

The chain has TRBV15 and TRBJ2-1; 7 bases are shared with TRBD2. V was clipped by 8 bases and J by 7 bases; unmatched bases: 11. This CDR3 has 14 residues. Germline values: CDR1 LNHNV, CDR2 YYDKDF (reference sequence). Written as DNA, the CDR3 is TGTGCCACCTCAGGGACTACCGCTTGGAATGAGCAGTTCTTC. It encodes CATSGTTAWNEQFF.

This clone was seen more than once but under ten times. This chain joins TRBV7-9 and TRBJ2-7; D is ambiguous. The CDR3 length is 14 residues. With 1 base removed from V and 0 bases from J, the gap between germline ends came to 7 bases. Germline V gives CDR1 SEHNR, CDR2 FQNEAQ (reference sequence). The DNA for the CDR3 is TGTGCCAGCAGCTTAGGACAAAACTCCTACGAGCAGTACGTC. Protein product: CASSLGQNSYEQYV.

The V call is TRBV27, the J call TRBJ1-2; 9 bases map to TRBD1. The CDR3 loop spans 15 amino acids. V was clipped by 3 bases and J by 6 bases; unmatched bases: 8. The germline V gene has CDR1 MNHEY and CDR2 SMNVEV (reference sequence). CDR3 residues: CASSFDTRQGDGYTF. The CDR3 nucleotides are TGTGCCAGCAGTTTTGACACACGACAGGGGGATGGCTACACCTTC.

The chain links TRBV5-4 to TRBJ2-3, with D hard to call. The V gene's germline CDR1 is SGHNT and CDR2 YYREEE (reference sequence). Trimming removed 2 bases from V and 8 bases from J, with 9 bases in between. The CDR3 is 12 amino acids. The CDR3 sequence: CASSFEMGTQYF. CDR3 sequence (DNA): TGTGCCAGCAGCTTCGAGATGGGTACGCAGTATTTT. Full variable domain (remainder filled in from reference TRBV5-4 and TRBJ2-3): ETGVTQSPTHLIKTRGQQVTLRCSSQSGHNTVSWYQQALGQGPQFIFQYYREEENGRGNFPPRFSGLQFPNYSSELNVNALELDDSALYLCASSFEMGTQYFGPGTRLTVL.

The chain employs TRBV30 and TRBJ1-2; D gene unclear. Germline CDR1 and CDR2: GTSNPN and SVGIG (reference sequence). Trimming shortened V by 3 bases and J by 4 bases, and 9 bases separated the two germline ends. The CDR3 is 12 amino acids. CDR3 coding DNA: TGTGCCTGGAGAAGTGGTTCCTATGGCTACACCTTC. Protein: CAWRSGSYGYTF.

The chain couples TRBV10-3 to TRBJ2-7; no reliable D call. The CDR3 sequence is 13 residues long. From germline, CDR1 is ENHRY and CDR2 SYGVKD. Trimming left V 5 bases short and J 3 bases short, with 11 bases between. CDR3 protein: CAISLRLDYEQYV. The CDR3 DNA reads as TGTGCCATCAGTCTGAGACTCGACTACGAGCAGTACGTC.

V and J are TRBV5-1 and TRBJ2-7; TRBD1 might be the D (6 bases). The V and J ends lost 4 bases and 4 bases respectively, with 15 bases between them. There are 14 residues in the CDR3. CDR1 is SGHRS, CDR2 YFSETQ, per germline. DNA for the CDR3: TGCGCCAGCAGCCCCGGGACACCATCTTACGAGCAGTACTTC. Its translation is CASSPGTPSYEQYF.

J is TRBJ2-7 and V is TRBV27; possible D gene TRBD2, 5 bases. This CDR3 contains 14 residues. The ends were cut back, 1 base at V and 5 bases at J, with 12 bases in the middle. Per germline, CDR1 MNHEY and CDR2 SMNVEV (reference sequence). CDR3 amino acids: CASSLWVGMDEQYF. CDR3 nucleotide sequence: TGTGCCAGCAGTTTATGGGTCGGGATGGACGAGCAGTACTTC.

V and J are TRBV6-1 and TRBJ2-5, with D uncertain. This CDR3 region has 14 residues. The ends were cut back, 3 bases at V and 1 base at J, with 9 bases in the middle. CDR1 and CDR2 from the germline V gene are MNHNS and SASEGT. This CDR3 reads CASSDVGSQETQYF. In DNA form, the CDR3 reads TGTGCCAGCAGTGACGTCGGGTCCCAAGAGACCCAGTACTTC.

V gene TRBV19 combines with J gene TRBJ1-5, with TRBD1 as a possible D gene (5 bases). This CDR3 comprises 16 residues. The germline gives CDR1 LNHDA, CDR2 SQIVND (reference sequence). With 3 bases removed from V and 7 bases from J, the gap between germline ends came to 19 bases. The CDR3 region is CASSISAGLNLQPQHF. For the CDR3, the DNA is TGTGCCAGTAGTATCTCGGCAGGGCTTAATTTACAGCCCCAGCATTTT. Combining the CDR3 with reference TRBV19 and TRBJ1-5 gives the whole variable domain DGGITQSPKYLFRKEGQNVTLSCEQNLNHDAMYWYRQDPGQGLRLIYYSQIVNDFQKGDIAEGYSVSREKKESFPLTVTSAQKNPTAFYLCASSISAGLNLQPQHFGDGTRLSIL.

This clone has a handful of counts. This chain uses TRBV4-2 with TRBJ1-3; 7 bases map to TRBD1. Germline V gene data show CDR1 as LGHNA and CDR2 as YNFKEQ. This CDR3 region has 15 residues. Trimming took 1 base from V and 2 from J; bases not matched to a gene: 2. The CDR3 reads CASSQGQGTGNTIYF. The CDR3 DNA reads as TGTGCCAGCAGCCAAGGACAGGGCACTGGAAACACCATATATTTT.

The V call is TRBV5-1, the J call TRBJ2-5; D may be TRBD2 (5 bases). The V gene's germline CDR1 is SGHRS and CDR2 YFSETQ. The CDR3 has 14 amino acids. Trimming pared 2 bases from V and 1 base from J, leaving 9 bases between. The CDR3 here is CASSLADFQETQYF. In nucleotides, the CDR3 is TGCGCCAGCAGCTTAGCGGATTTCCAAGAGACCCAGTACTTC.

The rearrangement joins TRBV24-1 to TRBJ1-5; D is uncertain. Germline V lookup: CDR1 KGHDR, CDR2 SFDVKD. CDR3 length: 13 residues. Between the trimmed V and J ends, which lost 4 bases and 5 bases, there was a span of 8 bases. The CDR3 protein is CATSEDHHQPQHF. The CDR3 DNA reads as TGTGCCACCAGTGAAGACCATCATCAGCCCCAGCATTTT.

In the case of this clone: Other DNA sequences in this specimen translate into the identical CDR3. The chain joins TRBV28 to TRBJ1-3, with D possibly TRBD1 on 5 matching bases. In germline, CDR1 is MDHEN, CDR2 SYDVKM. Trimming cost V 2 bases and J 3 bases, with 11 bases left between them. The CDR3 has 15 residues. The CDR3 protein is CASSLLGLGGNTIYF. For the CDR3, the DNA is TGTGCCAGCAGTTTACTGGGGCTCGGTGGAAACACCATATATTTT.

The rearrangement joins TRBV29-1 to TRBJ2-3, with TRBD1 identical over 8 bases. The CDR3 sequence is 16 residues long. Germline V lookup: CDR1 SQVTM, CDR2 ANQGSEA. Trimming took 5 bases from V and 0 from J; bases not matched to a gene: 10. The CDR3 reads CSVRARTGFSTDTQYF. The CDR3 region has the DNA TGCAGCGTTCGGGCTCGGACAGGGTTTAGCACAGATACGCAGTATTTT.

V usage is TRBV4-1 and J usage is TRBJ1-1; D not certain. Germline values: CDR1 MGHRA, CDR2 YSYEKL. The ends were cut back, 4 bases at V and 0 bases at J, with 9 bases in the middle. The length of the CDR3 is 14 residues. Written as DNA, the CDR3 is TGCGCCAGCAGCCGAGCCGCTATGAACACTGAAGCTTTCTTT. Translation gives CASSRAAMNTEAFF.

The chain links TRBV7-9 to TRBJ2-1; TRBD1 might be the D (6 bases). The CDR3 covers 14 residues. Looked up from germline, CDR1 is SEHNR and CDR2 is FQNEAQ (reference sequence). V was trimmed by 1 base and J by 7 bases, leaving 11 bases between them. DNA for the CDR3: TGTGCCAGCAGCTTAGTGCGAAGGGGGAATGAGCAGTTCTTC. Amino acid sequence: CASSLVRRGNEQFF. The whole variable domain, remainder taken from reference TRBV7-9 and TRBJ2-1, is DTGVSQNPRHKITKRGQNVTFRCDPISEHNRLYWYRQTLGQGPEFLTYFQNEAQLEKSRLLSDRFSAERPKGSFSTLEIQRTEQGDSAMYLCASSLVRRGNEQFFGPGTRLTVL.